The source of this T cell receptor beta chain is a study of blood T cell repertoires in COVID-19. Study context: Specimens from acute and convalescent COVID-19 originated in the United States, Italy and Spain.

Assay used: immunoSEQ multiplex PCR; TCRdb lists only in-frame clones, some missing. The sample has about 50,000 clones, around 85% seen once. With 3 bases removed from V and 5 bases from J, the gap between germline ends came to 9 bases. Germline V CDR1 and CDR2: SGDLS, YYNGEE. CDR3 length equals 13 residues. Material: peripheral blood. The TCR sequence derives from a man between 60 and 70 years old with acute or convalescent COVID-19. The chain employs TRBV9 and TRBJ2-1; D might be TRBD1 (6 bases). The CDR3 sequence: CASSGGRDNEQFF. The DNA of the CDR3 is TGTGCCAGCAGCGGGGGGCGGGACAATGAGCAGTTCTTC.